Listed below are T cell receptor beta chains from one sample, sequenced in a study of shared clonotypes between healthy human individuals. Sequenced by immunoSEQ multiplex PCR; TCRdb stores in-frame clones only, minus some. The sample lists under 2.5 million clones, 80% to 95% seen once, with roughly 0.34% in the top ten. Sequenced material: naive CD4+ T cells from PBMCs. The receptors come from a young man in good health. Some clones in this sample may be carry-over from other donors' samples. CDR3s include the opening cysteine and the closing phenylalanine or tryptophan.

CDR3aa: CASSSPGQNYEQYF; j_gene: TRBJ2-7; v_gene: TRBV5-5
CDR3aa: CASTPKRWLDSYNEQFF; j_gene: TRBJ2-1; v_gene: TRBV27
CDR3aa: CSARTPGTEAFF; j_gene: TRBJ1-1; v_gene: TRBV29-1
CDR3aa: CASSYGLAEQETQYF; j_gene: TRBJ2-5; v_gene: TRBV5-1
CDR3aa: CASSLVGVGGVRQPQHF; j_gene: TRBJ1-5; v_gene: TRBV7-2
CDR3aa: CATSRGEGASYNEQFF; j_gene: TRBJ2-1; v_gene: TRBV15
CDR3aa: CASRIDRASYNEQFF; j_gene: TRBJ2-1; v_gene: TRBV7-8
CDR3aa: CASRGPAVGEQYF; j_gene: TRBJ2-7; v_gene: TRBV6-1
CDR3aa: CASSLQGAIGETQYF; j_gene: TRBJ2-5; v_gene: TRBV2
CDR3aa: CASSLAGGITGELFF; j_gene: TRBJ2-2; v_gene: TRBV7-9
CDR3aa: CASSPRQNPYEQYF; j_gene: TRBJ2-7; v_gene: TRBV5-4
CDR3aa: CASRERLSSYNEQFF; j_gene: TRBJ2-1; v_gene: TRBV6-1
CDR3aa: CSVSKILNEKLFF; j_gene: TRBJ1-4; v_gene: TRBV29-1
CDR3aa: CASSQVILAGADTQYF; j_gene: TRBJ2-3; v_gene: TRBV14
CDR3aa: CATRSSGRSYEQYF; j_gene: TRBJ2-7; v_gene: TRBV2
CDR3aa: CASSDVTGGLQPQHF; j_gene: TRBJ1-5; v_gene: TRBV2
CDR3aa: CASSLSLNTEAFF; j_gene: TRBJ1-1; v_gene: TRBV14
CDR3aa: CASSLTGAYTDTQYF; j_gene: TRBJ2-3; v_gene: TRBV7-3
CDR3aa: CASSPAQGARGELFF; j_gene: TRBJ2-2; v_gene: TRBV5-1
CDR3aa: CAWSASGYNEQFF; j_gene: TRBJ2-1; v_gene: TRBV30
CDR3aa: CASSLRSSRSSYEQYF; j_gene: TRBJ2-7; v_gene: TRBV5-1
CDR3aa: CASSSTTVYEQYF; j_gene: TRBJ2-7; v_gene: TRBV7-9
CDR3aa: CASSISDRGNYEQYF; j_gene: TRBJ2-7; v_gene: TRBV19
CDR3aa: CASSLGLAGADDTQYF; j_gene: TRBJ2-3; v_gene: TRBV5-1
CDR3aa: CASSLFQGPGGNEKLFF; j_gene: TRBJ1-4; v_gene: TRBV5-6
CDR3aa: CSRGLPFGEQYF; j_gene: TRBJ2-7; v_gene: TRBV29-1
CDR3aa: CASSLQGNNEQFF; j_gene: TRBJ2-1; v_gene: TRBV7-2
CDR3aa: CASSLLFDEDYGYTF; j_gene: TRBJ1-2; v_gene: TRBV7-8
CDR3aa: CASRDRGLSGANVLTF; j_gene: TRBJ2-6; v_gene: TRBV11-1
CDR3aa: CASSLEGANTEAFF; j_gene: TRBJ1-1; v_gene: TRBV5-1
CDR3aa: CASSGRDILTEAFF; j_gene: TRBJ1-1; v_gene: TRBV6-1
CDR3aa: CASSPNRGNTEAFF; j_gene: TRBJ1-1; v_gene: TRBV18
CDR3aa: CASSPDYNSYEQYF; j_gene: TRBJ2-7; v_gene: TRBV18
CDR3aa: CASSSTGVGTEAFF; j_gene: TRBJ1-1; v_gene: TRBV2
CDR3aa: CASSIDSGTTDTQYF; j_gene: TRBJ2-3; v_gene: TRBV19
CDR3aa: CASSVRGNQPQHF; j_gene: TRBJ1-5; v_gene: TRBV10-1
CDR3aa: CASSRWDGYTF; j_gene: TRBJ1-2; v_gene: TRBV7-9
CDR3aa: CASSAGSGPERAEAFF; j_gene: TRBJ1-1; v_gene: TRBV5-1
CDR3aa: CASSDPRTGEVEQYF; j_gene: TRBJ2-7; v_gene: TRBV5-1
CDR3aa: CASSLDGLNTEAFF; j_gene: TRBJ1-1; v_gene: TRBV5-8
CDR3aa: CASSLFGQGNQPQHF; j_gene: TRBJ1-5; v_gene: TRBV11-2
CDR3aa: CAWRYSGTIYGYTF; j_gene: TRBJ1-2; v_gene: TRBV30
CDR3aa: CASSGFARTGGDYGYTF; j_gene: TRBJ1-2; v_gene: TRBV9
CDR3aa: CASSSRLGNEQFF; j_gene: TRBJ2-1; v_gene: TRBV10-1
CDR3aa: CASTPIADPLHEQYF; j_gene: TRBJ2-7; v_gene: TRBV5-4
CDR3aa: CASSMHREATEAFF; j_gene: TRBJ1-1; v_gene: TRBV28
CDR3aa: CASSPRGLSYNEQFF; j_gene: TRBJ2-1; v_gene: TRBV7-9
CDR3aa: CASSWGWASSYNEQFF; j_gene: TRBJ2-1; v_gene: TRBV5-1
CDR3aa: CASSPSTWAYSPLHF; j_gene: TRBJ1-6; v_gene: TRBV18
CDR3aa: CASSLEPGNYGYTF; j_gene: TRBJ1-2; v_gene: TRBV5-1
CDR3aa: CASSTRALAGPQETQYF; j_gene: TRBJ2-5; v_gene: TRBV9
CDR3aa: CASSDRYSNQPQHF; j_gene: TRBJ1-5; v_gene: TRBV10-2